What follows are 6 T cell receptor beta chains derived from one specimen sequenced in a study of CD8 T cells in Susac syndrome. Random hexamers were used to reverse transcribe about 0.45 to 1 ug of RNA. TCRdb processed the immunoSEQ multiplex PCR reads anew with MiXCR; each CDR3 protein has one entry. The data contain about 190,000 distinct CDR3 sequences, roughly 94% of them singletons. What was sequenced was CD4+ T cells from PBMCs. The receptors were sampled from a human donor in good health.

V gene TRBV7-9 combines with J gene TRBJ2-4, with D uncertain. The length of the CDR3 is 11 residues. From germline, CDR1 is SEHNR and CDR2 FQNEAQ (reference sequence). The germline V and J ends were trimmed by 10 bases and 8 bases, with 12 bases remaining between them. CDR3 in DNA: TGTGCCACCCCCCTTGGGGACATTCAGTACTTC. Protein product: CATPLGDIQYF.

The chain uses TRBV20-1 and TRBJ2-7, with TRBD1 matching over 10 bases. Germline V CDR1 and CDR2: DFQATT, SNEGSKA (reference sequence). This CDR3 region has 14 residues. The V and J ends lost 6 bases and 3 bases, in that order; junction bases with no gene match: 8. This CDR3 is CSAPARTGGYEQYV. The CDR3 DNA is TGCAGTGCCCCCGCCCGGACAGGGGGCTACGAGCAGTACGTC.

The chain is built from TRBV20-1 and TRBJ1-1, with D maybe TRBD1 (5 bases). Germline CDR1 reads DFQATT; CDR2 reads SNEGSKA (reference sequence). The V and J ends lost 4 bases and 1 base respectively, with 19 bases between them. The CDR3 covers 16 residues. The DNA for the CDR3 is TGCAGTGCTATCCAATCCATCCTGGGGGAGAACACTGAAGCTTTCTTT. As protein: CSAIQSILGENTEAFF.

The chain combines TRBV6-2 or TRBV6-3 with TRBJ2-3; D is ambiguous. Looked up from germline, CDR1 is MNHEY and CDR2 is SVGEGT. The germline V and J ends were trimmed by 6 bases and 2 bases, with 15 bases remaining between them. CDR3 size: 15 residues. The CDR3 bases are TGTGCCAGCAGCATTTTGCCGGGTTACACAGATACGCAGTATTTT. It codes for CASSILPGYTDTQYF.

The chain links TRBV20-1 to TRBJ2-2; no reliable D call. The V end lost 5 bases, the J end lost 7 bases, and 11 bases lay between the germline ends. CDR3 length equals 12 residues. CDR1 is DFQATT and CDR2 is SNEGSKA in the germline V gene (reference sequence). The CDR3, as DNA: TGCAGTGCTTTCGTCGGCGGCGGGGAGCTGTTTTTT. As protein: CSAFVGGGELFF.

The chain joins TRBV12-3 or TRBV12-4 to TRBJ2-1, with 7 bases aligning to TRBD1. CDR3 length: 17 residues. Losses at the gene ends were 5 bases for V and 2 bases for J; bases not matched to a gene: 12. CDR3 residues: CASSTRGSGTAYNEQFF. As DNA, the CDR3 is TGTGCCAGCAGTACCCGAGGGTCCGGGACAGCCTACAATGAGCAGTTCTTC.